These T cell receptor beta chains were read from a single sample in a study of regulatory T cells in long-lasting Graves disease. Using its own MiXCR run on the multiplex PCR reads, TCRdb lists one record per CDR3 protein. Altogether about 620,000 distinct CDR3 sequences are present, approximately 15% being singletons, with the ten largest covering approximately 18%. The data were also submitted as part of a second study, on T cells in Graves' hyperthyroidism and ophthalmopathy.

Sequenced here: peripheral blood mononuclear cells (PBMCs), sampled at new diagnosis, from a patient treated with antithyroid drugs. These receptors were obtained from a woman in her twenties or thirties with Graves disease. CDR3s include the opening cysteine and the closing phenylalanine or tryptophan. The D gene is left open where the match is weak. The listing skips clone size in some rows; elsewhere it reads once, few, many or a size class.

v_call: TRBV27
d_call: TRBD1
j_call: TRBJ2-2
clone_size: NA
cdr3_aa: CASRTGGWGELFF
cdr3_nt: TGTGCCAGCAGGACAGGGGGTTGGGGGGAGCTGTTTTTT

v_call: TRBV28
d_call: TRBD1
j_call: TRBJ2-3
clone_size: many
cdr3_aa: CASSLPAGTGGSTDTQYF
cdr3_nt: TGTGCCAGCAGTCTACCCGCCGGGACAGGGGGTAGCACAGATACGCAGTATTTT

v_call: TRBV30
d_call: NA
j_call: TRBJ2-5
clone_size: many
cdr3_aa: CACRGGGVSTQYF
cdr3_nt: TGTGCCTGTCGTGGAGGGGGGGTTTCCACCCAGTACTTC

v_call: TRBV5-1
d_call: NA
j_call: TRBJ2-7
clone_size: NA
cdr3_aa: CASSPGDPYEQYF
cdr3_nt: TGCGCCAGCAGTCCCGGAGACCCCTACGAGCAGTACTTC

v_call: TRBV5-5
d_call: NA
j_call: TRBJ2-5
clone_size: NA
cdr3_aa: CASSLGASYQETQYF
cdr3_nt: TGCGCCAGCAGCTTGGGGGCGAGTTACCAAGAGACCCAGTACTTC

v_call: TRBV9
d_call: NA
j_call: TRBJ1-5
clone_size: NA
cdr3_aa: CASNRDGGNQPQHF
cdr3_nt: TGTGCCAGCAACAGGGATGGGGGCAATCAGCCCCAGCATTTT

v_call: TRBV29-1
d_call: TRBD2
j_call: TRBJ2-3
clone_size: many
cdr3_aa: CSVGAASGMSTDTQYF
cdr3_nt: TGCAGCGTTGGGGCGGCTAGCGGGATGAGCACAGATACGCAGTATTTT

v_call: TRBV11-3
d_call: TRBD2
j_call: TRBJ2-3
clone_size: NA
cdr3_aa: CASSFSGRGTDTQYF
cdr3_nt: TGTGCCAGCAGTTTCAGCGGGAGAGGGACAGATACGCAGTATTTT

v_call: TRBV18
d_call: NA
j_call: TRBJ2-1
clone_size: many
cdr3_aa: CASSPQTAGNEQFF
cdr3_nt: TGTGCCAGCTCACCACAGACAGCTGGAAATGAGCAGTTCTTC

v_call: TRBV7-8
d_call: TRBD2
j_call: TRBJ2-7
clone_size: many
cdr3_aa: CASSDGLVVSYEQYF
cdr3_nt: TGTGCCAGCAGTGACGGACTAGTAGTCTCCTACGAGCAGTACTTC

v_call: TRBV6-1
d_call: NA
j_call: TRBJ1-2
clone_size: many
cdr3_aa: CASSGLERSGYTF
cdr3_nt: TGTGCCAGCAGTGGCCTCGAGCGGTCCGGCTACACCTTC

v_call: TRBV7-9
d_call: TRBD2
j_call: TRBJ2-7
clone_size: many
cdr3_aa: CASSLARGLAGDEQYF
cdr3_nt: TGTGCCAGCAGCTTAGCGAGGGGACTAGCGGGAGACGAGCAGTACTTC

v_call: TRBV4-1
d_call: NA
j_call: TRBJ2-2
clone_size: few
cdr3_aa: CASSPPIWTGELFF
cdr3_nt: TGCGCCAGCAGCCCTCCCATTTGGACCGGGGAGCTGTTTTTT

v_call: TRBV2
d_call: NA
j_call: TRBJ1-1
clone_size: many
cdr3_aa: CASRTGSLNTEAFF
cdr3_nt: TGTGCCAGCAGAACAGGGTCCTTGAACACTGAAGCTTTCTTT

v_call: TRBV7-2
d_call: TRBD1
j_call: TRBJ2-1
clone_size: NA
cdr3_aa: CASSSDRGRRNEQFF
cdr3_nt: TGTGCCAGCAGCTCAGACAGGGGGCGTCGGAATGAGCAGTTCTTC

v_call: TRBV20-1
d_call: TRBD1
j_call: TRBJ1-1
clone_size: few
cdr3_aa: CSARDRGRGNTEAFF
cdr3_nt: TGCAGTGCTAGAGACAGGGGGCGGGGGAACACTGAAGCTTTCTTT

v_call: TRBV7-9
d_call: NA
j_call: TRBJ2-1
clone_size: NA
cdr3_aa: CASSFGLGHEQFF
cdr3_nt: TGTGCCAGCAGCTTCGGTCTGGGACATGAGCAGTTCTTC

v_call: TRBV12-3/TRBV12-4
d_call: TRBD1
j_call: TRBJ2-1
clone_size: NA
cdr3_aa: CASSFMGQGFNEQFF
cdr3_nt: TGTGCCAGCAGCTTTATGGGACAGGGATTCAATGAGCAGTTCTTC

v_call: TRBV9
d_call: NA
j_call: TRBJ1-2
clone_size: few
cdr3_aa: CASSPRTAVGYTF
cdr3_nt: TGTGCCAGCAGCCCTAGGACAGCGGTTGGCTACACCTTC

v_call: TRBV6-1
d_call: NA
j_call: TRBJ1-2
clone_size: NA
cdr3_aa: CASKFTEDYGYTF
cdr3_nt: TGTGCCAGCAAATTTACAGAGGACTATGGCTACACCTTC

v_call: TRBV4-1
d_call: TRBD2
j_call: TRBJ2-3
clone_size: few
cdr3_aa: CASSQDSGRTDTQYF
cdr3_nt: TGCGCCAGCAGCCAAGATAGCGGGAGAACAGATACGCAGTATTTT

v_call: TRBV5-1
d_call: TRBD1
j_call: TRBJ2-7
clone_size: few
cdr3_aa: CASSFGQGVTYEQYF
cdr3_nt: TGCGCCAGCAGCTTCGGACAGGGGGTAACCTACGAGCAGTACTTC

v_call: TRBV6-1
d_call: TRBD2
j_call: TRBJ2-1
clone_size: many
cdr3_aa: CATDLSGSSNEQFF
cdr3_nt: TGTGCCACCGATTTAAGCGGGAGCAGCAATGAGCAGTTCTTC

v_call: TRBV2
d_call: NA
j_call: TRBJ1-3
clone_size: few
cdr3_aa: CASIAEGGISGNTIYF
cdr3_nt: TGTGCCAGCATCGCCGAGGGGGGAATCTCTGGAAACACCATATATTTT

v_call: TRBV29-1
d_call: NA
j_call: TRBJ1-2
clone_size: many
cdr3_aa: CSVYEIYGYTF
cdr3_nt: TGCAGCGTGTACGAAATCTATGGCTACACCTTC

v_call: TRBV18
d_call: NA
j_call: TRBJ1-1
clone_size: many
cdr3_aa: CASSPQSQSEAFF
cdr3_nt: TGTGCCAGCTCACCCCAATCCCAGAGTGAAGCTTTCTTT

v_call: TRBV6-1
d_call: NA
j_call: TRBJ2-5
clone_size: many
cdr3_aa: CASRQSSETQYF
cdr3_nt: TGTGCCAGCAGGCAATCCTCGGAGACCCAGTACTTC

v_call: TRBV5-1
d_call: TRBD1
j_call: TRBJ1-6
clone_size: NA
cdr3_aa: CASSPTGGGYNSPLHF
cdr3_nt: TGCGCCAGCAGCCCAACAGGGGGCGGATATAATTCACCCCTCCACTTT

v_call: TRBV3-1
d_call: NA
j_call: TRBJ1-2
clone_size: many
cdr3_aa: CASSPPGPNYGYTF
cdr3_nt: TGTGCCAGCAGCCCTCCCGGACCTAACTATGGCTACACCTTC

v_call: TRBV20-1
d_call: NA
j_call: TRBJ2-1
clone_size: few
cdr3_aa: CSARGQVYNEQFF
cdr3_nt: TGCAGTGCTAGAGGGCAGGTTTACAATGAGCAGTTCTTC

v_call: TRBV3-1
d_call: NA
j_call: TRBJ2-7
clone_size: NA
cdr3_aa: CASSRPTRTYEQYF
cdr3_nt: TGTGCCAGCAGCCGGCCGACGAGAACCTACGAGCAGTACTTC

v_call: TRBV7-9
d_call: NA
j_call: TRBJ1-1
clone_size: many
cdr3_aa: CASSLWGDTEAFF
cdr3_nt: TGTGCCAGCAGCTTATGGGGTGACACTGAAGCTTTCTTT

v_call: TRBV6-2/TRBV6-3
d_call: TRBD1
j_call: TRBJ1-1
clone_size: NA
cdr3_aa: CASSYGQGNTEAFF
cdr3_nt: TGTGCCAGCAGTTACGGACAGGGGAACACTGAAGCTTTCTTT

v_call: TRBV28
d_call: TRBD1
j_call: TRBJ2-7
clone_size: few
cdr3_aa: CASSLDRAEQYF
cdr3_nt: TGTGCCAGCAGCTTAGACAGGGCCGAGCAGTACTTC

v_call: TRBV5-4
d_call: NA
j_call: TRBJ2-5
clone_size: NA
cdr3_aa: CASSGQNKETQYF
cdr3_nt: TGTGCCAGCAGCGGGCAGAACAAAGAGACCCAGTACTTC

v_call: TRBV5-1
d_call: TRBD2
j_call: TRBJ2-1
clone_size: many
cdr3_aa: CASRGVAGNEQFF
cdr3_nt: TGCGCCAGCAGGGGGGTAGCGGGGAATGAGCAGTTCTTC

v_call: TRBV28
d_call: TRBD1
j_call: TRBJ1-6
clone_size: many
cdr3_aa: CASRGGARNSPLHF
cdr3_nt: TGTGCCAGCAGAGGGGGCGCGCGGAATTCACCCCTCCACTTT

v_call: TRBV30
d_call: NA
j_call: TRBJ1-1
clone_size: many
cdr3_aa: CASQGGTEAFF
cdr3_nt: TGTGCCTCCCAGGGAGGCACTGAAGCTTTCTTT

v_call: TRBV7-9
d_call: NA
j_call: TRBJ1-1
clone_size: many
cdr3_aa: CASSRGPEAFF
cdr3_nt: TGTGCCAGCAGCCGGGGGCCTGAAGCTTTCTTT

v_call: TRBV11-2
d_call: TRBD2
j_call: TRBJ2-3
clone_size: many
cdr3_aa: CASSRTSGRDTQYF
cdr3_nt: TGTGCCAGCAGCCGGACTAGCGGACGGGATACGCAGTATTTT

v_call: TRBV19
d_call: NA
j_call: TRBJ2-2
clone_size: few
cdr3_aa: CASSTRGNTGELFF
cdr3_nt: TGTGCCAGTAGTACCAGGGGGAACACCGGGGAGCTGTTTTTT

v_call: TRBV19
d_call: NA
j_call: TRBJ2-5
clone_size: few
cdr3_aa: CASSTNRRETQYF
cdr3_nt: TGTGCCAGTAGTACAAACAGGAGAGAGACCCAGTACTTC

v_call: TRBV2
d_call: NA
j_call: TRBJ2-7
clone_size: many
cdr3_aa: CASRPGHQYEQYF
cdr3_nt: TGTGCCAGCAGACCGGGACACCAGTACGAGCAGTACTTC

v_call: TRBV14
d_call: TRBD2
j_call: TRBJ2-1
clone_size: NA
cdr3_aa: CASSQPWGGSSYNEQFF
cdr3_nt: TGTGCCAGCAGCCAGCCCTGGGGGGGGAGCTCCTACAATGAGCAGTTCTTC

v_call: TRBV20-1
d_call: TRBD2
j_call: TRBJ2-1
clone_size: few
cdr3_aa: CSARDLGLAGSYNEQFF
cdr3_nt: TGCAGTGCTAGAGATCTGGGACTAGCGGGGTCCTACAATGAGCAGTTCTTC

v_call: TRBV11-1
d_call: NA
j_call: TRBJ2-5
clone_size: many
cdr3_aa: CASSIQETQYF
cdr3_nt: TGTGCCAGCAGCATTCAAGAGACCCAGTACTTC

v_call: TRBV28
d_call: NA
j_call: TRBJ2-3
clone_size: many
cdr3_aa: CASSLNGKAEDTQYF
cdr3_nt: TGTGCCAGCAGTTTGAACGGGAAGGCGGAGGATACGCAGTATTTT

v_call: TRBV7-9
d_call: TRBD2
j_call: TRBJ2-5
clone_size: many
cdr3_aa: CASSPRTSAIQETQYF
cdr3_nt: TGTGCCAGCAGCCCTCGGACTAGCGCGATACAAGAGACCCAGTACTTC

v_call: TRBV6-1
d_call: NA
j_call: TRBJ2-7
clone_size: many
cdr3_aa: CASRDAVGHEQYF
cdr3_nt: TGTGCCAGCAGGGACGCAGTAGGGCACGAGCAGTACTTC

v_call: TRBV20-1
d_call: NA
j_call: TRBJ1-2
clone_size: NA
cdr3_aa: CSASPGSLYGYTF
cdr3_nt: TGCAGTGCTAGCCCGGGCAGCCTCTATGGCTACACCTTC

v_call: TRBV28
d_call: TRBD1
j_call: TRBJ2-7
clone_size: many
cdr3_aa: CASSGGQASSYEQYF
cdr3_nt: TGTGCCAGCAGTGGGGGACAGGCGAGCTCCTACGAGCAGTACTTC

v_call: TRBV7-2
d_call: NA
j_call: TRBJ1-3
clone_size: NA
cdr3_aa: CASSLVGLQGTGNTIYF
cdr3_nt: TGTGCCAGCAGCTTAGTGGGCCTTCAGGGGACTGGAAACACCATATATTTT

v_call: TRBV7-3
d_call: NA
j_call: TRBJ2-1
clone_size: many
cdr3_aa: CASSLTGANEQFF
cdr3_nt: TGTGCCAGCAGCTTAACAGGGGCCAATGAGCAGTTCTTC

v_call: TRBV12-3/TRBV12-4
d_call: NA
j_call: TRBJ2-3
clone_size: many
cdr3_aa: CASSRQTSPRTTQYF
cdr3_nt: TGTGCCAGCAGCCGACAAACTAGCCCAAGGACTACGCAGTATTTT

v_call: TRBV2
d_call: NA
j_call: TRBJ1-3
clone_size: many
cdr3_aa: CASSDGGKSSGNTIYF
cdr3_nt: TGTGCCAGCAGTGATGGAGGGAAGAGCTCTGGAAACACCATATATTTT

v_call: TRBV2
d_call: NA
j_call: TRBJ1-3
clone_size: NA
cdr3_aa: CASSEQGVGGNTIYF
cdr3_nt: TGTGCCAGCAGTGAACAGGGAGTCGGTGGAAACACCATATATTTT

v_call: TRBV12-5
d_call: NA
j_call: TRBJ2-5
clone_size: NA
cdr3_aa: CASGLVGFSIEETQYF
cdr3_nt: TGTGCTAGTGGTTTGGTAGGTTTCTCGATAGAAGAGACCCAGTACTTC